A selection of T cell receptor beta chains follows, all from one sample in a study of blood T cell repertoires in COVID-19. Here immunoSEQ multiplex PCR was the method, and the copy in TCRdb shows in-frame clones only, minus some. The sample lists around 330,000 clones; roughly nine tenths were seen once. The sequenced sample consisted of PBMCs or T cells enriched from blood (not recorded which). These receptors were obtained from a man between 60 and 70 years old who had recovered from COVID-19. CDR3s include the opening cysteine and the closing phenylalanine or tryptophan. The order of the fields is CDR3 protein, CDR3 DNA, clone size, V gene, J gene, D gene. D genes are given only for firm matches. Size tells how often a clone was seen (once, few, many) or the class of an expanded clone, and some rows leave it out.

CASRAPGQGARYGYTF	TGTGCCAGCAGAGCTCCGGGACAGGGCGCACGTTATGGCTACACCTTC	NA	TRBV27	TRBJ1-2	TRBD1
CASRDNTDTQYF	TGTGCCAGCCGGGATAACACAGATACGCAGTATTTT	NA	TRBV27	TRBJ2-3	NA
CASSQGAANTGELFF	TGTGCCAGCAGTCAGGGGGCCGCGAACACCGGGGAGCTGTTTTTT	NA	TRBV28	TRBJ2-2	TRBD1
CASSLWGDSQPQHF	TGTGCCAGCAGTTTATGGGGGGATAGTCAGCCCCAGCATTTT	NA	TRBV27	TRBJ1-5	NA
CASSEAGGAGGPETQYF	TGTGCCAGCAGTGAAGCGGGCGGAGCGGGAGGGCCCGAGACCCAGTACTTC	NA	TRBV2	TRBJ2-5	TRBD2
CASNRNTGELFF	TGTGCCAGTAACAGAAACACCGGGGAGCTGTTTTTT	NA	TRBV19	TRBJ2-2	NA
CASRAGTGNGYTF	TGTGCCAGCAGAGCCGGGACAGGGAACGGCTACACCTTC	NA	TRBV6-5	TRBJ1-2	TRBD1
CASSQALGGLSSYEQYF	TGTGCCAGCAGCCAAGCCCTTGGAGGGCTCAGCTCCTACGAGCAGTACTTC	NA	TRBV4-2	TRBJ2-7	NA
CASSQASSNYGYTF	TGCGCCAGCAGCCAAGCCTCCAGTAACTATGGCTACACCTTC	NA	TRBV4-3	TRBJ1-2	NA
CASRNNDRGRDGYTF	TGTGCCAGCAGAAATAACGACAGGGGGCGCGATGGCTACACCTTC	NA	TRBV6-5	TRBJ1-2	TRBD1
CASSLTEAAGNTIYF	TGTGCCAGCAGTTTAACCGAGGCAGCTGGAAACACCATATATTTT	NA	TRBV6-5	TRBJ1-3	NA
CASSQETGLAEETQYF	TGCGCCAGCAGCCAAGAAACGGGACTAGCCGAAGAGACCCAGTACTTC	NA	TRBV4-1	TRBJ2-5	TRBD2
CASSSYARQSSGNTIYF	TGTGCCAGCAGCTCCTACGCGCGGCAGAGCTCTGGAAACACCATATATTTT	NA	TRBV11-2	TRBJ1-3	NA
CASSEAVRTGGTEAFF	TGTGCCAGCAGTGAAGCCGTACGGACAGGGGGCACTGAAGCTTTCTTT	NA	TRBV6-1	TRBJ1-1	TRBD1
CASSPGQRVNEKLFF	TGCGCCAGCAGCCCAGGACAGAGAGTGAATGAAAAACTGTTTTTT	NA	TRBV5-1	TRBJ1-4	NA
CASSLVTGGRETQYF	TGTGCCAGCAGCTTGGTTACGGGGGGGCGGGAGACCCAGTACTTC	NA	TRBV5-4	TRBJ2-5	TRBD2
CASSLARGPITDTQYF	TGTGCCAGCAGCTTAGCCAGGGGGCCCATCACAGATACGCAGTATTTT	few	TRBV11-3	TRBJ2-3	TRBD1
CASGTDRVSEKLFF	TGTGCCAGCGGAACCGACAGGGTCAGTGAAAAACTGTTTTTT	NA	TRBV3-1/TRBV3-2	TRBJ1-4	TRBD1
CASSRGAFGGQETQYF	TGTGCTAGCAGCCGAGGAGCGTTTGGTGGCCAAGAGACCCAGTACTTC	NA	TRBV7-7	TRBJ2-5	NA
CASAKPGKGNTGELFF	TGTGCCAGCGCAAAGCCAGGGAAGGGGAACACCGGGGAGCTGTTTTTT	NA	TRBV18	TRBJ2-2	NA
CASSYSNERRGGYTF	TGTGCCAGCAGTTACTCGAATGAGAGGAGAGGAGGCTACACCTTC	NA	TRBV6-5	TRBJ1-2	NA
CASSYSGTSTDTQYF	TGTGCCAGCAGTTACTCCGGGACTAGCACAGATACGCAGTATTTT	few	TRBV6-5	TRBJ2-3	NA
CASSMGTGFQETQYF	TGTGCCAGTAGTATGGGGACAGGGTTTCAAGAGACCCAGTACTTC	NA	TRBV19	TRBJ2-5	TRBD1
CASSKNRGQVGEQFF	TGTGCCAGCAGTAAGAACAGGGGGCAAGTCGGTGAGCAGTTCTTC	NA	TRBV6-5	TRBJ2-1	TRBD1
CASSRGLADYEQYF	TGTGCCAGCAGTCGCGGGCTAGCGGATTACGAGCAGTACTTC	NA	TRBV6-2/TRBV6-3	TRBJ2-7	TRBD2
CASSLASGTLTTGELFF	TGCGCCAGCAGCTTGGCCTCTGGGACTTTAACCACCGGGGAGCTGTTTTTT	NA	TRBV5-1	TRBJ2-2	NA
CASSLESQNGNTIYF	TGTGCCAGCAGCCTAGAGTCGCAGAATGGAAACACCATATATTTT	NA	TRBV7-2	TRBJ1-3	NA
CASSPGQGPLSGANVLTF	TGTGCCAGCAGTCCCGGACAGGGACCTCTCTCTGGGGCCAACGTCCTGACTTTC	NA	TRBV27	TRBJ2-6	TRBD1
CASSGGAQFAETQYF	TGTGCCAGCAGCGGCGGGGCCCAGTTTGCGGAGACCCAGTACTTC	NA	TRBV7-6	TRBJ2-5	NA
CASSVGLAGVDGELFF	TGTGCCAGCAGCGTAGGACTAGCGGGGGTGGACGGGGAGCTGTTTTTT	once	TRBV9	TRBJ2-2	TRBD2
CASSLAQGSYEQYF	TGTGCCAGCAGCTTAGCCCAGGGCTCCTACGAGCAGTACTTC	NA	TRBV11-1	TRBJ2-7	NA
CASSEGARGHLYEQYF	TGTGCCAGCAGTGAGGGCGCCCGGGGACACCTCTACGAGCAGTACTTC	NA	TRBV2	TRBJ2-7	NA
CASSPAGASFEQFF	TGTGCCAGCAGCCCAGCGGGAGCTTCGTTTGAGCAGTTCTTC	NA	TRBV7-2	TRBJ2-1	TRBD2
CASSVGRSGFRNTIYF	TGTGCCAGCAGCGTAGGGCGCAGCGGTTTCCGAAACACCATATATTTT	NA	TRBV9	TRBJ1-3	NA
CASSLSGLSYTDTQYF	TGTGCCAGCAGCTTGTCGGGACTATCCTACACAGATACGCAGTATTTT	NA	TRBV13	TRBJ2-3	TRBD2
CASSIAAGVFEQFF	TGTGCCAGTAGTATAGCAGCGGGAGTTTTTGAGCAGTTCTTC	NA	TRBV19	TRBJ2-1	TRBD2
CASSSGNGYTF	TGTGCCAGCAGTTCGGGGAATGGCTACACCTTC	NA	TRBV6-5	TRBJ1-2	NA
CASSVGQGNNYGYTF	TGTGCCAGCAGTGTAGGACAGGGCAACAACTATGGCTACACCTTC	NA	TRBV2	TRBJ1-2	TRBD1
CASGQGGNSPLHF	TGTGCCAGCGGACAGGGAGGGAATTCACCCCTCCACTTT	few	TRBV28	TRBJ1-6	TRBD1
CASSQDSPGNNSPLHF	TGTGCCAGCAGCCAAGATTCTCCGGGTAATAATTCACCCCTCCACTTT	NA	TRBV3-1/TRBV3-2	TRBJ1-6	NA
CASSLSSGAQETQYF	TGCGCCAGCAGCTTATCTAGCGGGGCCCAAGAGACCCAGTACTTC	NA	TRBV5-1	TRBJ2-5	TRBD2
CSASPGGTGTEAFF	TGCAGTGCTAGTCCCGGGGGGACTGGGACTGAAGCTTTCTTT	NA	TRBV20-1	TRBJ1-1	NA
CASSALAGHNEQFF	TGTGCCAGCAGCGCGCTAGCGGGGCACAATGAGCAGTTCTTC	NA	TRBV9	TRBJ2-1	TRBD2
CASRVEATNEKLFF	TGTGCCAGCAGGGTGGAGGCAACTAATGAAAAACTGTTTTTT	NA	TRBV2	TRBJ1-4	NA
CASSQVSRQAYGYTF	TGCGCCAGCAGCCAAGTTAGCAGACAGGCCTATGGCTACACCTTC	NA	TRBV4-3	TRBJ1-2	NA